This T cell receptor (beta chain) came from a study of T cell repertoires in cytomegalovirus infection (dated by TCRdb to the late 2010s). In the study overall: Because public TCR beta signatures pointed to carriage of CMV infection together with the matching HLA type, the HLA type of each donor mattered for the analysis.

Remarks on this clonotype: No antigen is known for it. Within one base of it there is no much larger clone, and no base qualities were kept.

Overall study results and their limits: In both this cohort and an independent approximately 350-donor cohort, the cumulative frequency of public TCR beta family members distinguished carriers of CMV infection plus the relevant HLA type. In the ex vivo response, HLA-C-restricted CMV-specific TCR beta clonotypes were dominant, and in two of eight donors the single most frequent clonotype came from this HLA-C-restricted group.

Sequencing relied on an Illumina HiSeq 1500. Using fastp at Q25 and MiXCR, TCRdb reprocessed the public reads and kept productive beta chains. Entries are consolidated by CDR3 protein sequence, retaining the most common genes and DNA. This sample holds some 440,000 distinct CDR3 sequences; under 40% were observed only once. Jointly, the top ten make up roughly 15% of the sample. From the cysteine up to the phenylalanine, the CDR3 has a length of 16 residues. Only the CDR3 portion is preserved as DNA: 48 bases, with reading frame beginning at the first base. CDR1 and CDR2 were assigned from the germline V gene as MNHEY and SVGEGT. V is shortened by 6 bases, J by 4 bases, and the region joining them spans 22 bases.

This clonotype originated in a human donor in good health (CMV status not recorded). Some clones in this sample may be carry-over from other donors' samples. In this chain, TRBV6-2 or TRBV6-3 is recombined with TRBJ2-7; the D gene cannot be resolved beyond TRBD1 or TRBD2, each matching 6 bases. Material: PBMCs. The CDR3 reads CASSGTEGGFPYEQYF. The base sequence is TGTGCCAGCAGCGGGACCGAGGGGGGATTCCCTTACGAGCAGTACTTC.